This is a list of T cell receptor beta chains from one sample in a study of molecular identifiers for immune sequencing clone quantification. MiXCR was run by TCRdb on the PCR reads, yielding one entry per CDR3 protein. The table lists some 100,000 distinct CDR3 sequences, around 17% of them singletons, with 0.75% to 0.95% in the top ten. The sequencing sample was made of naive CD8+ T cells from blood, with Jurkat cell RNA spiked in. The source is a human donor in good health. Some libraries in this study had Jurkat cell RNA spiked in. The CDR3 runs from the conserved cysteine through the conserved F or W. A D gene is named only where the DNA matches it firmly. Expanded clones get a size class; other rows say once, few or many, or leave the size out.

length: 15
J: TRBJ1-1
D: NA
V: TRBV5-4
size: many
CDR3: CASSLRDNMNTEAFF
DNA: TGTGCCAGCAGCTTGAGGGACAACATGAACACTGAAGCTTTCTTT

length: 16
J: TRBJ2-3
D: NA
V: TRBV11-2
size: many
CDR3: CASSPFGVGLTDTQYF
DNA: TGTGCCAGCAGCCCCTTTGGAGTGGGGCTCACAGATACGCAGTATTTT

length: 14
J: TRBJ2-7
D: NA
V: TRBV27
size: many
CDR3: CASSWAGRTYEQYF
DNA: TGTGCCAGCAGTTGGGCAGGGAGGACCTACGAGCAGTACTTC

length: 14
J: TRBJ1-4
D: NA
V: TRBV7-9
size: many
CDR3: CASGSPATNEKLFF
DNA: TGTGCCAGCGGGTCTCCAGCAACTAATGAAAAACTGTTTTTT

length: 11
J: TRBJ1-1
D: NA
V: TRBV28
size: many
CDR3: CASRGGSEAFF
DNA: TGTGCCAGCAGGGGGGGTTCTGAAGCTTTCTTT

length: 15
J: TRBJ2-2
D: NA
V: TRBV5-1
size: many
CDR3: CASTTRGANTGELFF
DNA: TGCGCCAGCACGACCCGGGGCGCGAACACCGGGGAGCTGTTTTTT

length: 11
J: TRBJ2-1
D: NA
V: TRBV25-1
size: NA
CDR3: CASSPHYEQFF
DNA: TGTGCCAGCAGTCCTCATTATGAGCAGTTCTTC

length: 17
J: TRBJ2-3
D: TRBD1
V: TRBV20-1
size: many
CDR3: CSATLTPGTGFTDTQYF
DNA: TGCAGTGCTACCCTCACTCCCGGGACAGGATTCACAGATACGCAGTATTTT

length: 15
J: TRBJ2-4
D: NA
V: TRBV6-2/TRBV6-3
size: NA
CDR3: CASGRQGLAKNILYF
DNA: TGCGCCAGCGGGAGACAGGGATTAGCCAAAAACATTCTGTACTTC

length: 15
J: TRBJ2-7
D: NA
V: TRBV5-1
size: many
CDR3: CASSLVGRDSYEQYF
DNA: TGCGCCAGCAGCTTGGTTGGCAGGGACTCCTACGAGCAGTACTTC

length: 14
J: TRBJ2-7
D: NA
V: TRBV5-6
size: many
CDR3: CASSLFTQVYEQYF
DNA: TGTGCCAGCAGCTTGTTTACCCAGGTCTACGAGCAGTACTTC

length: 15
J: TRBJ2-2
D: TRBD1
V: TRBV2
size: many
CDR3: CASSKGTERTGELFF
DNA: TGTGCCAGCAGTAAAGGGACAGAACGCACCGGGGAGCTGTTTTTT

length: 13
J: TRBJ2-7
D: NA
V: TRBV6-2/TRBV6-3
size: medium-sized
CDR3: CASSLAATYEQYF
DNA: TGTGCCAGCAGTTTGGCAGCCACCTACGAGCAGTACTTC

length: 13
J: TRBJ2-3
D: NA
V: TRBV7-9
size: NA
CDR3: CASSFVNTDTQYF
DNA: TGTGCCAGCAGCTTTGTCAACACAGATACGCAGTATTTT

length: 14
J: TRBJ2-7
D: NA
V: TRBV20-1
size: many
CDR3: CSATPGRRSYEQYF
DNA: TGCAGTGCTACTCCGGGACGTCGCTCCTACGAGCAGTACTTC

length: 13
J: TRBJ2-7
D: NA
V: TRBV19
size: many
CDR3: CASSINYYYEQYF
DNA: TGTGCCAGTAGTATTAACTACTACTACGAGCAGTACTTC

length: 11
J: TRBJ2-7
D: TRBD1
V: TRBV29-1
size: many
CDR3: CSVGTGNEQYF
DNA: TGCAGCGTGGGGACAGGGAACGAGCAGTACTTC

length: 14
J: TRBJ2-1
D: NA
V: TRBV6-9
size: NA
CDR3: CASSQRDQGNEQFF
DNA: TGTGCCAGCAGTCAAAGGGACCAGGGCAATGAGCAGTTCTTC

length: 14
J: TRBJ2-7
D: TRBD1
V: TRBV6-5
size: many
CDR3: CASSYDTGGYEQYF
DNA: TGTGCCAGCAGTTACGATACAGGGGGCTACGAGCAGTACTTC

length: 13
J: TRBJ1-2
D: NA
V: TRBV9
size: many
CDR3: CASSVGDGYGYTF
DNA: TGTGCCAGCAGCGTTGGGGATGGCTATGGCTACACCTTC

length: 13
J: TRBJ2-7
D: NA
V: TRBV14
size: many
CDR3: CASSHQYRYEQYF
DNA: TGTGCCAGCAGCCACCAATATCGGTACGAGCAGTACTTC

length: 12
J: TRBJ2-7
D: NA
V: TRBV6-5
size: many
CDR3: CASSYQGYEQYF
DNA: TGTGCCAGCAGTTATCAGGGTTACGAGCAGTACTTC

length: 15
J: TRBJ1-1
D: TRBD1
V: TRBV20-1
size: many
CDR3: CSARVLGQGNTEAFF
DNA: TGCAGTGCTAGAGTCTTGGGACAGGGGAACACTGAAGCTTTCTTT

length: 15
J: TRBJ2-1
D: NA
V: TRBV24-1
size: many
CDR3: CATSDLSGRIHEQFF
DNA: TGTGCCACCAGTGATTTGTCGGGTCGGATTCATGAGCAGTTCTTC

length: 16
J: TRBJ2-7
D: TRBD2
V: TRBV20-1
size: many
CDR3: CSASPGLAARTYEQYF
DNA: TGCAGTGCTAGTCCCGGACTAGCTGCGAGAACCTACGAGCAGTACTTC

length: 13
J: TRBJ2-7
D: NA
V: TRBV11-3
size: NA
CDR3: CAGSLGDSYEQYF
DNA: TGTGCCGGCAGCTTAGGAGACAGTTACGAGCAGTACTTC

length: 14
J: TRBJ2-7
D: NA
V: TRBV12-3/TRBV12-4
size: many
CDR3: CASSLGGQYYEQYF
DNA: TGTGCCAGCAGCCTCGGGGGACAGTACTACGAGCAGTACTTC

length: 12
J: TRBJ2-7
D: NA
V: TRBV7-6
size: many
CDR3: CASSDSSYEQYF
DNA: TGTGCCAGCAGCGACAGCTCCTACGAGCAGTACTTC

length: 14
J: TRBJ2-2
D: NA
V: TRBV30
size: many
CDR3: CAWGRRENTGELFF
DNA: TGTGCCTGGGGTCGGCGGGAGAACACCGGGGAGCTGTTTTTT

length: 11
J: TRBJ2-1
D: NA
V: TRBV24-1
size: NA
CDR3: CATCLMGEQFF
DNA: TGTGCCACCTGCCTCATGGGTGAGCAGTTCTTC

length: 14
J: TRBJ1-1
D: NA
V: TRBV5-6
size: many
CDR3: CASSPEGASTEAFF
DNA: TGTGCCAGCAGCCCTGAAGGGGCCTCCACTGAAGCTTTCTTT

length: 15
J: TRBJ2-7
D: TRBD2
V: TRBV7-6
size: many
CDR3: CASSPGTSGSYEQYF
DNA: TGTGCCAGCAGCCCAGGGACTAGCGGGAGCTACGAGCAGTACTTC

length: 16
J: TRBJ2-3
D: TRBD2
V: TRBV19
size: NA
CDR3: CASSALAGGPTDTQYF
DNA: TGTGCCAGTAGTGCGCTAGCGGGGGGGCCTACAGATACGCAGTATTTT

length: 12
J: TRBJ2-1
D: TRBD1
V: TRBV4-1
size: many
CDR3: CASSRDRDEQFF
DNA: TGCGCCAGCAGCCGCGACAGGGATGAGCAGTTCTTC

length: 17
J: TRBJ2-5
D: TRBD2
V: TRBV6-5
size: many
CDR3: CASSILSGLAGVETQYF
DNA: TGTGCCAGCAGTATCCTGTCGGGACTAGCGGGGGTGGAGACCCAGTACTTC

length: 15
J: TRBJ2-3
D: NA
V: TRBV7-6
size: many
CDR3: CASRRQGHPTDTQYF
DNA: TGTGCCAGCCGCCGCCAGGGACACCCCACAGATACGCAGTATTTT

length: 16
J: TRBJ2-3
D: NA
V: TRBV9
size: many
CDR3: CASGQNRDTSTDTQYF
DNA: TGTGCCAGCGGACAAAACCGGGACACCTCAACAGATACGCAGTATTTT

length: 13
J: TRBJ2-1
D: NA
V: TRBV27
size: many
CDR3: CASSFQGPDEQFF
DNA: TGTGCCAGCAGTTTTCAGGGACCAGATGAGCAGTTCTTC

length: 15
J: TRBJ2-2
D: NA
V: TRBV4-1
size: many
CDR3: CASSHIQVNTGELFF
DNA: TGCGCCAGCAGCCATATCCAAGTGAACACCGGGGAGCTGTTTTTT

length: 15
J: TRBJ2-1
D: TRBD2
V: TRBV7-2
size: many
CDR3: CASSALAGKYNEQFF
DNA: TGTGCCAGCAGCGCCCTAGCGGGGAAATACAATGAGCAGTTCTTC

length: 14
J: TRBJ2-2
D: NA
V: TRBV11-2
size: many
CDR3: CASSLDQGTGELFF
DNA: TGTGCCAGCAGCTTAGATCAAGGCACCGGGGAGCTGTTTTTT

length: 15
J: TRBJ2-7
D: TRBD1
V: TRBV5-4
size: many
CDR3: CASSLEQGPAYEQYF
DNA: TGTGCCAGCAGCTTGGAACAGGGGCCCGCCTACGAGCAGTACTTC

length: 15
J: TRBJ2-7
D: NA
V: TRBV21-1
size: many
CDR3: CASSKTTGCPYEQYF
DNA: TGTGCCAGCAGCAAGACGACAGGATGTCCCTACGAGCAGTACTTC

length: 13
J: TRBJ2-1
D: NA
V: TRBV29-1
size: NA
CDR3: CSVAGHSHNEQFF
DNA: TGCAGCGTCGCAGGGCATAGCCACAATGAGCAGTTCTTC

length: 18
J: TRBJ2-2
D: TRBD2
V: TRBV7-6
size: many
CDR3: CASSLDPGTSGNTGELFF
DNA: TGTGCCAGCAGCTTAGACCCCGGGACTAGCGGCAACACCGGGGAGCTGTTTTTT

length: 15
J: TRBJ2-1
D: TRBD1
V: TRBV27
size: NA
CDR3: CASSCGTGSYNEQFF
DNA: TGTGCCAGCAGTTGCGGGACAGGCTCCTACAATGAGCAGTTCTTC

length: 21
J: TRBJ2-5
D: NA
V: TRBV4-2
size: few
CDR3: CASSQELVFFVGGHGQETQYF
DNA: TGTGCCAGCAGCCAAGAGTTGGTGTTTTTCGTCGGGGGACACGGCCAAGAGACCCAGTACTTC

length: 16
J: TRBJ2-2
D: TRBD2
V: TRBV20-1
size: many
CDR3: CSARDRLAGNTGELFF
DNA: TGCAGTGCTAGAGATCGGCTAGCGGGGAACACCGGGGAGCTGTTTTTT

length: 14
J: TRBJ1-6
D: NA
V: TRBV5-6
size: many
CDR3: CASSLAGFYSPLHF
DNA: TGTGCCAGCAGCTTGGCCGGGTTTTATTCACCCCTCCACTTT

length: 16
J: TRBJ2-5
D: NA
V: TRBV28
size: once
CDR3: CASSSPPRGLGETQYF
DNA: TGTGCCAGCAGTTCGCCTCCCAGGGGCCTAGGAGAGACCCAGTACTTC

length: 17
J: TRBJ1-5
D: TRBD1
V: TRBV2
size: many
CDR3: CASRDRGLSVGNQPQHF
DNA: TGTGCCAGCCGGGACAGGGGGCTTTCGGTTGGGAATCAGCCCCAGCATTTT

length: 16
J: TRBJ1-2
D: TRBD1
V: TRBV3-1
size: many
CDR3: CASSQVTWTGGYGYTF
DNA: TGTGCCAGCAGCCAAGTAACTTGGACAGGGGGGTATGGCTACACCTTC

length: 14
J: TRBJ2-7
D: TRBD1
V: TRBV29-1
size: NA
CDR3: CSVEEQAGGEGRYF
DNA: TGCAGCGTCGAAGAACAGGCAGGGGGCGAGGGGCGGTACTTC

length: 17
J: TRBJ2-3
D: TRBD2
V: TRBV7-6
size: many
CDR3: CASSRAIAGVGADTQYF
DNA: TGTGCCAGCAGCCGAGCTATAGCGGGAGTAGGGGCAGATACGCAGTATTTT

length: 13
J: TRBJ2-1
D: TRBD1
V: TRBV7-6
size: many
CDR3: CASSWTGVDEQFF
DNA: TGTGCCAGCAGCTGGACAGGGGTCGATGAGCAGTTCTTC